The present entry profiles one T cell receptor beta chain with its context. The antigen is unknown. The sample belongs to a study of cytomegalovirus exposure and HLA in healthy donors. Healthy people donating bone marrow made up the donors. In the PCR, 60 Vbeta and 13 Jbeta primers were used. Data came from immunoSEQ multiplex PCR; TCRdb stores just in-frame clones and leaves some out. The sample lists roughly 100,000 clones; roughly 13% were seen once. CDR1 and CDR2 from the germline V gene are MNHEY and SMNVEV (reference sequence). V trimming: 3 bases; J trimming: 5 bases; junction bases outside the gene matches: 14. CDR3 size: 18 residues. Findings and limits, study-wide: Apparent HLA restriction characterized most CMV-associated TCR beta chains in a later analysis. A likely sequencing artifact accounted for one observed cluster of highly shared sequence variants. A later analysis linked a missense variant in DCLRE1C to the trimming of TCR beta V and J genes.

Sequencing was performed on PBMCs. The sequence was obtained from a man aged 40-55 years in good health and CMV-seropositive. The chain employs TRBV27 and TRBJ2-7, with 12 bases that match TRBD2. CDR3 in DNA: TGTGCCAGCAGTTTGCCAGGACTAGCGGGAAGGCCGTTCCACGAGCAGTACTTC. It yields the protein CASSLPGLAGRPFHEQYF.